This T cell receptor (beta chain) was documented in a study of shared clonotypes between healthy human individuals (dated by TCRdb to 2018 to 2021). For the wider study: The cohort included three men and two women between 18 and 49 years of age. For each donor, three plates each were used for CD4 naive and CD4 memory, two plates were used for CD8 naive, and one plate was used for CD8 memory. To estimate repertoire size and how much clonotype sharing occurs between individuals, the study deeply sequenced the blood TCR repertoires of 4 to 6 healthy adults. Different laboratories and diverse techniques were used to prepare libraries and sequence TCR repertoires, to increase sequencing depth and limit assay-specific biases. Each donor's leukapheresis produced roughly between roughly 0.85 and 10 billion PBMCs.

The V end gives up 4 bases and the J end 4 bases, leaving 4 bases in the junction not matched to a gene. As encoded in the germline V gene (reference sequence), CDR1 is SEHNR while CDR2 is FQNEAQ. Its CDR3 holds 14 amino acids, cysteine through phenylalanine. The CDR3 DNA has 42 bases and is translated from base 1. The donors were healthy, HIV-negative adults with no recently reported acute infections or vaccinations. Every donor was a Caucasian adult living in Nashville, Tennessee, USA. CD4+ T cells were enriched through magnetic negative selection, after which naive cells were positively selected on CD45RA and the remaining negative fraction served as the memory subset. Blood was obtained by leukapheresis, after which PBMCs were separated by Ficoll-Histopaque density gradient centrifugation and cryopreserved in liquid nitrogen vapor phase. Purity and quantity of every magnetically sorted T cell population were checked by analytical flow cytometry. Genomic DNA was isolated from each sorted fraction and quantified by UV absorbance on a Nanodrop 2000c.

What the authors observed across the whole study: Higher generation probabilities were observed for clonotypes shared by all four sorted-subset donors than for non-shared clonotypes. Rarefaction of sorted-subset datasets indicated incomplete sequencing despite the large sequencing depth. The small number of donors limited the genetic and exposure-history diversity represented. Naive subsets generally had larger estimated clonotype richness than memory subsets did. Sampling was limited to blood, and TCR repertoires in tissue likely differ from TCR repertoires in blood. Across several donors, 4.5% to 6.5% of naive CD4, approximately 3.6% of naive CD8, about 2.3% of memory CD4, and roughly 0.4% of memory CD8 clonotypes were shared. Pairwise subsampling indicated that sequencing depth was expected to affect the degree of clonotype sharing among donors.

With respect to this clone: Its recognized antigen is unknown. Per-nucleotide qualities are absent, and no much larger clonotype sits a single base away.

Using the deep immunoSEQ assay, multiplex PCR amplified TCR CDR3 regions from genomic DNA. For each cell subset, the extracted genomic DNA was distributed evenly across all wells of several immunoSEQ 96-well plates, and each plate served as one replicate. For sorted subsets, about 0.2 ug genomic DNA, equal to some 28,000 T cell genomes, was loaded into each replicate PCR. The purified libraries were quantified using a Qubit 3.0 fluorometer, sized with a Bioanalyzer 2100, and then quantified again using the KAPA Library Quantification kit. A separate single-read 150-cycle Illumina NextSeq 550 flow cell was used to sequence each immunoSEQ 96-well plate. For the original study's pipeline: Because only junctional sequences without quality scores were contained in the immunoSEQ output, filtering matching that applied to full-length reads could not be performed. Sequences were annotated with PyIR, a Python wrapper for IgBLAST v1.9, using IMGT germline references to assign V/J genes and CDR3. Reads were removed for weak V/J assignments (E-value above 1e-6), missing CDR3, stop codons, out-of-frame junctions, or ambiguous translated residues. V3J clonotypes were defined as sequences sharing an identical inferred V gene, J gene, and CDR3 amino acid sequence. To compute the percentage overlap between repertoires, the number of shared unique clonotypes was divided by the size of the smaller repertoire. Richness of each repertoire was evaluated using RTK rarefaction, the Chao1 estimator, and Recon v2.1 estimates of unobserved clonotypes. OLGA was used to compute generation probabilities for all TCRbeta clonotypes that the gDNA method yielded from a handful of donors. TCRdb took this table from immuneACCESS and kept in-frame rearrangements with V and J called. Such tables lack part of the clones; where checked against another copy, unresolved V genes explain under half of the gap, and the rest is unexplained. The DNA gave D and trimming, while V, J and clone size come from that table. The sample table shows about 2.3 million clones, and 80% to 95% are seen once. The ten most abundant clones make up approximately 0.4% of the sample.

The rearrangement joined TRBV7-9 to TRBJ2-3, with TRBD2 matching 8 junction bases. The source material was naive CD4+ T cells from PBMCs. The cell subset or site label of this sample denotes: CD45RA+ positively selected. The source is a young man in good health. Some clones in this sample may be carry-over from other donors' samples. The nucleotides are TGTGCCAGCAGCTCCAGCGGGAGCCCAGATACGCAGTATTTT. The encoded protein is CASSSSGSPDTQYF.